A single sample is the source of the 25 T cell receptor beta chains below, sequenced in a study of cytomegalovirus exposure and HLA in healthy donors. 60 Vbeta and 13 Jbeta primers were used in PCR. Libraries were prepared by immunoSEQ multiplex PCR; TCRdb keeps only in-frame clonotypes and omits some of them. The sample has about 160,000 clones, about 65% seen once. Sequenced sample: PBMCs. The receptors were sampled from a woman aged 25 to 39 in good health and CMV-seronegative.

J is TRBJ1-5 and V is TRBV11-2; no clear D. This CDR3 has 14 residues. The V and J ends lost 5 bases and 0 bases respectively, with 8 bases between them. CDR1 and CDR2 from the germline V gene are SGHAT and FQNNGV. Here the CDR3 reads CASSTDYSNQPQHF. CDR3 bases: TGTGCCAGCAGCACAGACTATAGCAATCAGCCCCAGCATTTT.

In this sample, this clone turned up a few times. This chain links TRBV6-1 with TRBJ2-7, with a weak D call TRBD1 (6 bases). The CDR3 loop spans 12 amino acids. Germline values: CDR1 MNHNS, CDR2 SASEGT. Trimming left V 5 bases short and J 4 bases short, with 9 bases between. The CDR3 protein is CASSKQGYEQYF. In nucleotides, the CDR3 is TGTGCCAGCAGTAAACAGGGATACGAGCAGTACTTC.

The chain recombines TRBV30 with TRBJ2-5; 13 bases are shared with TRBD2. Losses at the gene ends were 1 base for V and 8 bases for J; bases not matched to a gene: 4. From germline, CDR1 is GTSNPN and CDR2 SVGIG (reference sequence). The CDR3 is 14 amino acids. CDR3 residues: CAWSATSGGDTQYF. The CDR3 DNA follows: TGTGCCTGGAGTGCAACTAGCGGGGGGGATACCCAGTACTTC.

CDR3 sequence: CASSLVGGPDEQFF. CDR3 coding DNA: TGTGCCAGCAGCTTGGTGGGAGGGCCGGATGAGCAGTTCTTC. The chain recombines TRBV7-2 with TRBJ2-1; TRBD2 matches 7 bases. There are 14 residues in the CDR3. With 3 bases clipped from V and 8 bases from J, the junction kept 7 bases outside the gene matches. Germline CDR1 SGHTA, CDR2 FQGNSA. Full variable domain (missing parts from reference TRBV7-2 and TRBJ2-1): GAGVSQSPSNKVTEKGKDVELRCDPISGHTALYWYRQSLGQGLEFLIYFQGNSAPDKSGLPSDRFSAERTGGSVSTLTIQRTQQEDSAVYLCASSLVGGPDEQFFGPGTRLTVL.

This chain joins TRBV27 and TRBJ2-7, with TRBD2 matching 8 bases. Germline V gene lookup returns CDR1 MNHEY and CDR2 SMNVEV (reference sequence). CDR3 length: 14 residues. V dropped 6 bases and J dropped 2; count of bases not matched to a gene: 6. This CDR3 reads CASSRGGPPYEQYF. The CDR3 DNA sequence: TGTGCCAGCAGCCGCGGGGGGCCTCCCTACGAGCAGTACTTC.

This clone was observed a few times. The chain uses TRBV19 and TRBJ1-5, with 9 bases aligning to TRBD1. Germline loops: CDR1 LNHDA, CDR2 SQIVND (reference sequence). V lost 7 bases and J lost 2; bases outside the gene matches: 3. The CDR3 runs to 14 residues. CDR3 loop: CASKDRGGNQPQHF. CDR3 in DNA: TGTGCCAGTAAGGACAGGGGTGGCAATCAGCCCCAGCATTTT.

The chain joins TRBV7-2 to TRBJ1-6; 9 positions match TRBD1. V lost 5 bases, J lost 11 bases, and 7 bases stayed unmatched. Germline-derived CDR1 and CDR2 are SGHTA and FQGNSA. The CDR3 contains 14 residues. The CDR3 sequence: CASSHRDRVTPLHF. CDR3 sequence (DNA): TGTGCCAGCAGCCACCGGGACAGGGTAACACCCCTCCACTTT.

J is TRBJ1-1 and V is TRBV21-1; TRBD1 is the table's D call, not checked against the DNA. TRBV21-1 is marked as a pseudogene. The CDR3 spans 15 residues. DNA for the CDR3: TGTGCCAGCACCACTCTACAGGGGAGAGGAACTGAAGCTTTCTTT. The encoded protein is CASTTLQGRGTEAFF.

The chain has TRBV7-2 and TRBJ2-3, with 7 bases fitting TRBD1. The CDR3 covers 16 residues. Germline trimming cut 3 bases from V and 2 bases from J; bases unmatched to any gene: 8. Germline-derived CDR1 and CDR2 are SGHTA and FQGNSA. The CDR3 sequence is CASSFNRDRYTDTQYF. In DNA form, the CDR3 reads TGTGCCAGCAGCTTCAACCGGGACAGATACACAGATACGCAGTATTTT.

A single count supports this clone. This chain joins TRBV15 and TRBJ2-2, with 7 bases that match TRBD2. With V trimmed by 6 bases and J by 3 bases, 7 bases remained unmatched. This CDR3 comprises 15 residues. Looked up from germline, CDR1 is LNHNV and CDR2 is YYDKDF (reference sequence). The CDR3 loop is CATRARDYYTGELFF. CDR3 DNA: TGTGCCACCAGAGCGAGGGACTACTACACCGGGGAGCTGTTTTTT.

CDR3 sequence: CASRPAPAETEAFF. The CDR3, as DNA: TGTGCCAGCAGGCCGGCCCCCGCGGAAACTGAAGCTTTCTTT. J is TRBJ1-1 and V is TRBV5-6, with D unclear. This CDR3 contains 14 residues. Germline lookup yields CDR1 SGHDT and CDR2 YYEEEE. With 5 bases removed from V and 5 bases from J, the gap between germline ends came to 16 bases.

This clone is a singleton in its sample. The chain links TRBV29-1 to TRBJ1-4, with D possibly being TRBD1 (6 bases). V shed 7 bases and J shed 8 bases, with 20 bases lying between them. Germline CDR1 reads SQVTM; CDR2 reads ANQGSEA. The CDR3 is made up of 14 amino acids. This CDR3 is CSAEGGPNEEKLFF. The DNA of the CDR3 is TGCAGCGCCGAAGGGGGACCTAATGAGGAAAAACTGTTTTTT.

The sample holds a few counts of this clone. The chain employs TRBV7-2 and TRBJ2-7; TRBD2 agrees at 11 bases. CDR3 length: 17 amino acids. Germline V lookup: CDR1 SGHTA, CDR2 FQGNSA. The V and J ends lost 4 bases and 0 bases, in that order; junction bases with no gene match: 8. The CDR3 nucleotides read TGTGCCAGCAGCTCCAGACTAGCGGGGAAGAGCTCCTACGAGCAGTACTTC. Residues: CASSSRLAGKSSYEQYF.

The rearrangement uses TRBV28 and TRBJ2-7; unclear D gene. The CDR3 runs 13 residues. Germline CDR1 reads MDHEN; CDR2 reads SYDVKM. V gave up 11 bases and J gave up 0 bases, with 14 bases separating them. Here the CDR3 reads CASPGRLSYEQYF. The CDR3 bases are TGTGCCTCTCCAGGCAGGCTCTCCTACGAGCAGTACTTC.

V gene TRBV4-2 combines with J gene TRBJ2-5, with a weak D call TRBD1 (6 bases). The last part of the DNA fits TRBJ2-7 better; the J call may be wrong. The CDR3 has 15 amino acids. Germline CDR1 reads LGHNA; CDR2 reads YNFKEQ. The CDR3 nucleotides are TGTGCCAGCAGCCAAGATCTGGGGGCGCAAAACGAGCAGTACTTC. It yields the protein CASSQDLGAQNEQYF.

The rearrangement uses TRBV2 and TRBJ2-7, with 7 bases aligning to TRBD2. From germline, CDR1 is SNHLY and CDR2 FYNNEI. The CDR3 totals 14 residues. The V and J ends lost 5 bases and 1 base, in that order; junction bases with no gene match: 5. CDR3 bases: TGTGCCAGCAGTTCAAGCGGGACTTCCTACGAGCAGTACTTC. It yields the protein CASSSSGTSYEQYF.

This clone appeared a few times. V usage is TRBV7-2 and J usage is TRBJ1-1; D call uncertain. This CDR3 is 13 amino acids long. V was trimmed by 2 bases and J by 9 bases, leaving 13 bases between them. The germline V gene encodes CDR1 SGHTA and CDR2 FQGNSA. The CDR3 spells CASSLTQQSQAFF. DNA for the CDR3: TGTGCCAGCAGCTTAACACAGCAGTCGCAAGCTTTCTTT.

In its sample, this clone was seen a few times. This chain links TRBV14 with TRBJ1-6; D remains unclear. The V end lost 5 bases, the J end lost 7 bases, and 6 bases lay between the germline ends. There are 12 residues in the CDR3. The V gene's germline CDR1 is SGHDN and CDR2 FVKESK. The CDR3 nucleotides read TGTGCCAGCAGCTCCTCCAATTCACCCCTCCACTTT. The encoded protein is CASSSSNSPLHF. The full variable domain, in which reference TRBV14 and TRBJ1-6 provide the parts outside the CDR3, is EAGVTQFPSHSVIEKGQTVTLRCDPISGHDNLYWYRRVMGKEIKFLLHFVKESKQDESGMPNNRFLAERTGGTYSTLKVQPAELEDSGVYFCASSSSNSPLHFGNGTRLTVT.

The V gene is TRBV27, the J gene TRBJ1-4, with TRBD1 matching over 9 bases. V shed 7 bases and J 8 bases; nucleotides not matched to a gene: 17. Germline V gene data show CDR1 as MNHEY and CDR2 as SMNVEV (reference sequence). The CDR3 is 17 amino acids. The CDR3 nucleotides read TGTGCCAGCACCTTAGGGGGGTCCGACAGGGGGAACGAAAAACTGTTTTTT. Translated: CASTLGGSDRGNEKLFF.

A few counts support this clone. The rearrangement joins TRBV9 to TRBJ2-7, with D possibly TRBD1 on 5 matching bases. Per germline, CDR1 SGDLS and CDR2 YYNGEE. V lost 0 bases and J 4 bases, leaving 14 bases between the germline ends. The CDR3 spans 15 residues. The CDR3, as DNA: TGTGCCAGCAGCGTAGAATCCAGGGCAATTTACGAGCAGTACTTC. Translating gives CASSVESRAIYEQYF. Full variable domain (remainder filled in from reference TRBV9 and TRBJ2-7): DSGVTQTPKHLITATGQRVTLRCSPRSGDLSVYWYQQSLDQGLQFLIQYYNGEERAKGNILERFSAQQFPDLHSELNLSSLELGDSALYFCASSVESRAIYEQYFGPGTRLTVT.

The J gene is TRBJ2-4, the V gene TRBV2; tentative D call: TRBD2 (5 bases). V was shortened by 3 bases and J by 0 bases, with 9 bases between the two germline ends. Germline CDR1 reads SNHLY; CDR2 reads FYNNEI. This CDR3 is built from 15 residues. The CDR3 is CASSELGLAKNIQYF. For the CDR3, the DNA is TGTGCCAGCAGTGAGCTAGGACTAGCCAAAAACATTCAGTACTTC. The whole variable domain, remainder taken from reference TRBV2 and TRBJ2-4, is EPEVTQTPSHQVTQMGQEVILRCVPISNHLYFYWYRQILGQKVEFLVSFYNNEISEKSEIFDDQFSVERPDGSNFTLKIRSTKLEDSAMYFCASSELGLAKNIQYFGAGTRLSVL.

The chain couples TRBV4-3 to TRBJ2-1, with a possible D match to TRBD2 (5 bases). This CDR3 region has 16 residues. The V and J ends lost 1 base and 0 bases respectively, with 10 bases between them. From germline, CDR1 is LGHNA and CDR2 YSLEER. The CDR3 is CASSQGWESSYNEQFF. CDR3 in DNA: TGCGCCAGCAGCCAAGGGTGGGAGAGCTCCTACAATGAGCAGTTCTTC.

This chain joins TRBV28 and TRBJ2-4; 12 bases align to TRBD2. The CDR3 is 17 amino acids. Trimming took 7 bases from V and 4 from J; bases not matched to a gene: 11. The V gene's germline CDR1 is MDHEN and CDR2 SYDVKM. The CDR3 DNA sequence: TGTGCCAGCACCTCCACGGGGCTAGCGGGAGGGAAAAACATTCAGTACTTC. Encoded protein: CASTSTGLAGGKNIQYF.

The chain combines TRBV29-1 with TRBJ2-5, with D perhaps TRBD1 (5 bases). The CDR3 loop spans 13 amino acids. Germline V gives CDR1 SQVTM, CDR2 ANQGSEA. Trimming stripped 2 bases from V and 3 bases from J, with 10 bases between. CDR3 loop: CSVETTVEETQYF. The CDR3 DNA follows: TGCAGCGTTGAAACGACAGTCGAAGAGACCCAGTACTTC. Complete variable domain (other parts from reference TRBV29-1 and TRBJ2-5): SAVISQKPSRDICQRGTSLTIQCQVDSQVTMMFWYRQQPGQSLTLIATANQGSEATYESGFVIDKFPISRPNLTFSTLTVSNMSPEDSSIYLCSVETTVEETQYFGPGTRLLVL.

Comment on this clone: Within the sample, other DNA sequences also encode this same CDR3. This chain connects TRBV30 to TRBJ2-7; TRBD2 is a possible D gene (5 bases). From germline, CDR1 is GTSNPN and CDR2 SVGIG (reference sequence). With 5 bases removed from V and 7 bases from J, the gap between germline ends came to 12 bases. The CDR3 spans 11 residues. CDR3 loop: CAWGGEYEQYF. The CDR3 DNA follows: TGTGCCTGGGGAGGAGAGTATGAGCAGTACTTC.